These T cell receptor beta chains were read from a single sample in a study of T cell responses to AZD1222 COVID-19 vaccine. TCRdb's table, derived via immunoSEQ multiplex PCR, lists solely in-frame clones and lacks some. The sample lists 95,000 to 150,000 clones; around 90% were seen once. Sequences were derived from peripheral blood, sampled on day 0 of AZD1222 vaccination. The receptors originated from an adult in good health. Both conserved end residues are part of each CDR3. Fields, in order: V gene, clone size, D gene, J gene, CDR3 protein, CDR3 DNA. D genes are given only for firm matches. Only part of the rows carry a size: once, few, many, or a class if the clone is expanded.

>TRBV5-1|.|.|TRBJ1-1
CASRLSDREAFF
TGCGCCAGCCGGCTTTCTGACAGGGAAGCTTTCTTT
>TRBV4-1|.|.|TRBJ1-2
CASSQDERGGRSYGYTF
TGCGCCAGCAGCCAAGACGAGCGAGGGGGTAGAAGCTATGGCTACACCTTC
>TRBV3-1/TRBV3-2|.|.|TRBJ1-2
CASSPSSGLYGYTF
TGTGCCAGCAGCCCCTCTTCAGGCCTCTATGGCTACACCTTC
>TRBV6-2/TRBV6-3|.|.|TRBJ2-1
CASSYGDQYNEQFF
TGTGCCAGCAGTTACGGGGACCAGTACAATGAGCAGTTCTTC
>TRBV2|.|TRBD1|TRBJ2-5
CASTPNRGETQYF
TGTGCCAGCACTCCCAACAGGGGGGAGACCCAGTACTTC
>TRBV12-5|.|.|TRBJ1-1
CASGGTENTEAFF
TGTGCTAGTGGTGGAACAGAGAACACTGAAGCTTTCTTT
>TRBV18|.|.|TRBJ1-5
CASSPPGSDNQPQHF
TGTGCCAGCTCGCCCCCGGGGTCGGACAATCAGCCCCAGCATTTT
>TRBV5-1|.|.|TRBJ1-1
CASSMQPPGNTEAFF
TGCGCCAGCAGCATGCAACCGCCAGGAAACACTGAAGCTTTCTTT
>TRBV5-4|once|.|TRBJ1-3
CASSLAGFSGNTIYF
TGTGCCAGCAGCTTGGCCGGGTTCTCTGGAAACACCATATATTTT
>TRBV19|.|.|TRBJ1-5
CASNLGGDQPQHF
TGTGCCAGTAATTTGGGGGGGGATCAGCCCCAGCATTTT
>TRBV19|.|.|TRBJ1-1
CASSKSNTEAFF
TGTGCCAGTAGTAAGTCGAACACTGAAGCTTTCTTT
>TRBV6-5|.|TRBD2|TRBJ2-7
CASNQRTSGFYEQYF
TGTGCCAGCAATCAAAGGACTAGCGGATTCTACGAGCAGTACTTC
>TRBV30|.|.|TRBJ1-2
CAWSSQLNYGYTF
TGTGCCTGGAGCTCACAGCTTAACTATGGCTACACCTTC
>TRBV5-1|once|TRBD1|TRBJ2-5
CASSLEQGARETQYF
TGCGCCAGCAGCTTGGAACAGGGGGCTCGAGAGACCCAGTACTTC
>TRBV6-2/TRBV6-3|.|.|TRBJ2-7
CASSPLAYEQYF
TGTGCCAGCAGCCCACTGGCGTACGAGCAGTACTTC
>TRBV3-1/TRBV3-2|.|.|TRBJ1-2
CASSQGAARNYGYTF
TGTGCCAGCAGCCAAGGGGCCGCGAGGAACTATGGCTACACCTTC
>TRBV2|.|.|TRBJ1-1
CASSDSLNTEAFF
TGTGCCAGCAGTGACAGTTTGAACACTGAAGCTTTCTTT
>TRBV4-1|.|TRBD2|TRBJ2-1
CASSQEGTRRSSYNEQFF
TGCGCCAGCAGCCAAGAAGGGACTAGGAGAAGCTCCTACAATGAGCAGTTCTTC
>TRBV29-1|.|.|TRBJ1-2
CSVEGLGYGYTF
TGCAGCGTTGAAGGGCTAGGATATGGCTACACCTTC
>TRBV5-6|.|.|TRBJ2-1
CASSLGQNYNEQFF
TGTGCCAGCAGCTTGGGGCAGAACTACAATGAGCAGTTCTTC
>TRBV6-5|.|TRBD2|TRBJ2-7
CASRSTSGGYEQYF
TGTGCCAGCAGGTCTACTAGCGGGGGCTACGAGCAGTACTTC
>TRBV3-1/TRBV3-2|.|.|TRBJ2-6
CASSQGVPGANVLTF
TGTGCCAGCAGCCAAGGGGTTCCCGGGGCCAACGTCCTGACTTTC
>TRBV27|.|TRBD1|TRBJ2-7
CASSPHRQGALYEQYF
TGTGCCAGCAGTCCCCATAGACAGGGGGCACTTTACGAGCAGTACTTC
>TRBV18|.|.|TRBJ1-5
CASSPPAATNQPQHF
TGTGCCAGCTCACCACCCGCAGCCACCAATCAGCCCCAGCATTTT
>TRBV28|.|TRBD1|TRBJ2-1
CASSLSGQGVNEQFF
TGTGCCAGCAGTTTGTCAGGGCAGGGGGTGAATGAGCAGTTCTTC
>TRBV28|.|.|TRBJ1-1
CASSRRWTEAFF
TGTGCCAGCAGCAGACGTTGGACTGAAGCTTTCTTT
>TRBV5-1|.|.|TRBJ2-3
CASSLARNTDTQYF
TGCGCCAGCAGCTTGGCCAGGAACACAGATACGCAGTATTTT